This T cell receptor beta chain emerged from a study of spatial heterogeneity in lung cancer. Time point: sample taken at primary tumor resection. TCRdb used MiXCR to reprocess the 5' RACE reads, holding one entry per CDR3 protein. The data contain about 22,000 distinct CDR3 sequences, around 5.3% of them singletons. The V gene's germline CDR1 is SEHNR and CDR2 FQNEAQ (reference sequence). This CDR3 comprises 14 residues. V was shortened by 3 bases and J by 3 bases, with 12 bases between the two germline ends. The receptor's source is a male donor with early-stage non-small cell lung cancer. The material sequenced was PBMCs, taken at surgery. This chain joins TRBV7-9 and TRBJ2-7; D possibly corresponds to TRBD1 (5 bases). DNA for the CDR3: TGTGCCAGCAGCTTCGGGCAGGGTTTCTACGAGCAGTACTTC. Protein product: CASSFGQGFYEQYF.